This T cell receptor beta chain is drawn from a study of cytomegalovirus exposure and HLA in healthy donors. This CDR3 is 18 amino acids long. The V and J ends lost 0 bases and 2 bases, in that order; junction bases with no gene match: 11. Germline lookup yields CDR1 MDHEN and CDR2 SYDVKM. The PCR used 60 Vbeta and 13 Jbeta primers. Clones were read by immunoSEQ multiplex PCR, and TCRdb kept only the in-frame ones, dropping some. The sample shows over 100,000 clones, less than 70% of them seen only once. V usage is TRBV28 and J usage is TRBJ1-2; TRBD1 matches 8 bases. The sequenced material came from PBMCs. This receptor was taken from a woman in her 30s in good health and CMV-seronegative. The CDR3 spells CASSLWAGGAVGNYGYTF. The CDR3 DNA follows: TGTGCCAGCAGTTTATGGGCAGGGGGCGCGGTAGGAAACTATGGCTACACCTTC.